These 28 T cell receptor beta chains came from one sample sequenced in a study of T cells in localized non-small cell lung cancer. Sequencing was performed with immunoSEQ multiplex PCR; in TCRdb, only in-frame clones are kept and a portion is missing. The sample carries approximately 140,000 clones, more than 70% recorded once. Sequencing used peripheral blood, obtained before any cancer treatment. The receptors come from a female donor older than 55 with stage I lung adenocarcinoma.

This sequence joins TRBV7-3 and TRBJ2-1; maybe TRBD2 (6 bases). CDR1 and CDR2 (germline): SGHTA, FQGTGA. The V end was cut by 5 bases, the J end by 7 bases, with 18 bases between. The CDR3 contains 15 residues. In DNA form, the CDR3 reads TGTGCCAGCAGCCCACCCCTTGGAGGGATGAATGAGCAGTTCTTC. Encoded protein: CASSPPLGGMNEQFF. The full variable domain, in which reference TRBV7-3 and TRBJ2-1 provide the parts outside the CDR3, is GAGVSQTPSNKVTEKGKYVELRCDPISGHTALYWYRQSLGQGPEFLIYFQGTGAADDSGLPNDRFFAVRPEGSVSTLKIQRTERGDSAVYLCASSPPLGGMNEQFFGPGTRLTVL.

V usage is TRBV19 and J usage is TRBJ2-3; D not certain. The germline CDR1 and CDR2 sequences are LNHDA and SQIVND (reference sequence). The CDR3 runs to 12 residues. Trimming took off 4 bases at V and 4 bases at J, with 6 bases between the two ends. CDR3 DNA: TGTGCCAGTAGTACTCTACCAGATACGCAGTATTTT. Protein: CASSTLPDTQYF. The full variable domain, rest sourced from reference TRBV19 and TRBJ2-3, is DGGITQSPKYLFRKEGQNVTLSCEQNLNHDAMYWYRQDPGQGLRLIYYSQIVNDFQKGDIAEGYSVSREKKESFPLTVTSAQKNPTAFYLCASSTLPDTQYFGPGTRLTVL.

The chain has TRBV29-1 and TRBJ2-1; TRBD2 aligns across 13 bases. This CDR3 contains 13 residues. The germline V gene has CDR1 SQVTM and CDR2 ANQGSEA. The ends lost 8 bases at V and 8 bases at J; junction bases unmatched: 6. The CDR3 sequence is CSSGGLAGHEQFF. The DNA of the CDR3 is TGCAGCAGTGGGGGACTAGCGGGACATGAGCAGTTCTTC.

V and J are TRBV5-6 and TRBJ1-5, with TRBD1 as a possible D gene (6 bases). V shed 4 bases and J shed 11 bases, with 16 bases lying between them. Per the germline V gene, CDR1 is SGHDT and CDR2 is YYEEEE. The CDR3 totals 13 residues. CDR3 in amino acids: CASSTRDIPTQHF. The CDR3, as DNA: TGTGCCAGCAGCACCCGGGACATTCCGACCCAGCATTTT.

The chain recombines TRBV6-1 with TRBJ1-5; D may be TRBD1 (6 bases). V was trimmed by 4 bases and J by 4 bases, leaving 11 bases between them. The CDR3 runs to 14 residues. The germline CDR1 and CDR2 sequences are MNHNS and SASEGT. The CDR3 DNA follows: TGTGCCAGCAGTGGTATACAGGGTAATCAGCCCCAGCATTTT. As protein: CASSGIQGNQPQHF.

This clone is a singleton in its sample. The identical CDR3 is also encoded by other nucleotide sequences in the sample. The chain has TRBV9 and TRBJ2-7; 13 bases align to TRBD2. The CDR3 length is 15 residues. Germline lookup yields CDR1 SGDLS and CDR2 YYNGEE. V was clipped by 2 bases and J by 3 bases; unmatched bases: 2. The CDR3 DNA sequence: TGTGCCAGCAGCGTGGGACTAGCGGGAAACTACGAGCAGTACTTC. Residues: CASSVGLAGNYEQYF.

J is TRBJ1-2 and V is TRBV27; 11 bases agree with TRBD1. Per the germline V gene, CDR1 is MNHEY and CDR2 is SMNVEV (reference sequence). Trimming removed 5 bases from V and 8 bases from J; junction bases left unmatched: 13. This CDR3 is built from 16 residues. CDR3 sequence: CASSPGTGGGRGGYTF. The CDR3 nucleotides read TGTGCCAGCAGTCCCGGGACAGGGGGAGGACGGGGAGGCTACACCTTC.

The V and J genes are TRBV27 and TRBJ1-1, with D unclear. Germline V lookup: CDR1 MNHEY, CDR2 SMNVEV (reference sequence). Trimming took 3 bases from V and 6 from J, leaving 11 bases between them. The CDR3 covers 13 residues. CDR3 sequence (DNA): TGTGCCAGCAGTTTTTATGGCGGGCCTGAAGCTTTCTTT. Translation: CASSFYGGPEAFF.

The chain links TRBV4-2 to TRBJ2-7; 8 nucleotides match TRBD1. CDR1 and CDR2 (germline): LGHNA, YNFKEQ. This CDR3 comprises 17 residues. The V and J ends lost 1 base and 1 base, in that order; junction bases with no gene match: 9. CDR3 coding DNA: TGTGCCAGCAGCCAAGGGACTACAGGGGGTCAGTCCTACGAGCAGTACTTC. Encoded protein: CASSQGTTGGQSYEQYF.

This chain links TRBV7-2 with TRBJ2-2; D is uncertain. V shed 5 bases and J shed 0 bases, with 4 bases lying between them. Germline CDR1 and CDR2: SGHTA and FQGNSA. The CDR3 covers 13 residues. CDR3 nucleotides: TGTGCCAGCAGCATCCCGAACACCGGGGAGCTGTTTTTT. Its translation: CASSIPNTGELFF.

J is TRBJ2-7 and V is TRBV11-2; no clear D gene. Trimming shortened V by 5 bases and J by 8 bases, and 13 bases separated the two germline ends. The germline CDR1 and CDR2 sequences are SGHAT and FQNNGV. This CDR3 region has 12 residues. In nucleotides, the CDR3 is TGTGCCAGCAGCCATTCGGGTGGCCAGCAGTACTTC. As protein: CASSHSGGQQYF.

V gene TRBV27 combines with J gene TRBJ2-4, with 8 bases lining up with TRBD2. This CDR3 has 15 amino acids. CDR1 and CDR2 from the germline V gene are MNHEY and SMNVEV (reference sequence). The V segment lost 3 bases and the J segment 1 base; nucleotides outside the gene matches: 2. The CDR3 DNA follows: TGTGCCAGCAGTTTCCGGGAGGGTGCCAAAAACATTCAGTACTTC. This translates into CASSFREGAKNIQYF.

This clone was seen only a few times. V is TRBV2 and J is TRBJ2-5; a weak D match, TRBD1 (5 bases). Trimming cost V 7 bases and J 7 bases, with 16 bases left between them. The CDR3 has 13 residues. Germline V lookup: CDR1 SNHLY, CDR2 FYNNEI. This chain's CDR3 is CASKQGNIGTQYF. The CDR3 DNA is TGTGCCAGCAAGCAGGGTAACATTGGGACCCAGTACTTC.

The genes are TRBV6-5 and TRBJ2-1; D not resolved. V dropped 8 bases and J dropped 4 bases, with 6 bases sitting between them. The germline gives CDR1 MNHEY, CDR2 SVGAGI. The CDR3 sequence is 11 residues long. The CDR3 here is CASGQYNEQFF. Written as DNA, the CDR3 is TGTGCCAGCGGCCAATACAATGAGCAGTTCTTC.

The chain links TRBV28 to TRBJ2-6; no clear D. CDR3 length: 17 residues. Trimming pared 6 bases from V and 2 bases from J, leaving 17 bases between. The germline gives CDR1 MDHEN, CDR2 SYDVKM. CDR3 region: CASSAPGLGTGANVLTF. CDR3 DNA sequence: TGTGCCAGCAGCGCCCCGGGTCTGGGAACTGGGGCCAACGTCCTGACTTTC.

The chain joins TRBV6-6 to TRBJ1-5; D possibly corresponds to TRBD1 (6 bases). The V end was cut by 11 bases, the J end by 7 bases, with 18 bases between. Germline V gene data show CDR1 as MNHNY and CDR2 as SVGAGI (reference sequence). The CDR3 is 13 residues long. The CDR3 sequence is CAGAGGQVQPQHF. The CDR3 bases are TGTGCCGGGGCCGGGGGCCAGGTCCAGCCCCAGCATTTT.

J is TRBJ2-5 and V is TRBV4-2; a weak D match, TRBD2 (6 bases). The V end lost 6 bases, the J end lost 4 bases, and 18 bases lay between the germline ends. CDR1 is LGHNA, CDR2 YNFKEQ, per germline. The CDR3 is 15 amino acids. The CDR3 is CASSRAGNIVETQYF. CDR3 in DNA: TGTGCCAGCAGTAGGGCGGGGAACATCGTAGAGACCCAGTACTTC.

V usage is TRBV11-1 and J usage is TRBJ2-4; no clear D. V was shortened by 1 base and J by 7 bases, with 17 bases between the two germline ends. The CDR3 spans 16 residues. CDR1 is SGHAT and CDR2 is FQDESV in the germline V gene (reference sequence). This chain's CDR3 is CASSLGWERTLNIQYF. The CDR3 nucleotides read TGTGCCAGCAGCTTAGGCTGGGAAAGGACCTTGAACATTCAGTACTTC. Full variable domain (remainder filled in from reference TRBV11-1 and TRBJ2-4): EAEVAQSPRYKITEKSQAVAFWCDPISGHATLYWYRQILGQGPELLVQFQDESVVDDSQLPKDRFSAERLKGVDSTLKIQPAELGDSAMYLCASSLGWERTLNIQYFGAGTRLSVL.

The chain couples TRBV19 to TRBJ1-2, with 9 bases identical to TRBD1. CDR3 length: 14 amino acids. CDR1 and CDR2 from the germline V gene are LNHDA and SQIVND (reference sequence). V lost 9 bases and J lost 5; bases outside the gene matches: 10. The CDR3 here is CASNADRGRYGYTF. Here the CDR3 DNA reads TGTGCCAGCAATGCGGACAGGGGAAGATATGGCTACACCTTC.

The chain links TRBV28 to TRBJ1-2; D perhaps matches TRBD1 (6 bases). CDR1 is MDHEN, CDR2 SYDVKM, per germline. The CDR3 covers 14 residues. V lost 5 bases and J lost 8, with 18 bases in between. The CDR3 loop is CASSTPQGRGGYTF. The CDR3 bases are TGTGCCAGCAGTACCCCGCAGGGGCGGGGCGGCTACACCTTC.

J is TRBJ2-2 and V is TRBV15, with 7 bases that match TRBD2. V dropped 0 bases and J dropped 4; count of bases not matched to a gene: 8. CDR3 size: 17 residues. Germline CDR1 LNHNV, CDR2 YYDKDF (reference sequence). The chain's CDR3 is CATSRDGRERGTGELFF. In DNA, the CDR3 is TGTGCCACCAGCAGAGATGGGCGGGAGAGGGGCACCGGGGAGCTGTTTTTT.

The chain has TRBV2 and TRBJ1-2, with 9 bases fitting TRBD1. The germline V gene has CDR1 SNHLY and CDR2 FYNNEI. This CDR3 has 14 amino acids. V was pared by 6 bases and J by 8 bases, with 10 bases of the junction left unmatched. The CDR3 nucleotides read TGTGCCAGCAGCAAGGGACAGGGTCGACTCGGCTACACCTTC. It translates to CASSKGQGRLGYTF.

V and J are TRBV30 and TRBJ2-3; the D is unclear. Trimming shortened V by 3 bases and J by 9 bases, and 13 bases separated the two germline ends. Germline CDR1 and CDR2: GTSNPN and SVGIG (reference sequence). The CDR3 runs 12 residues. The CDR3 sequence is CAWRRSLYTQYF. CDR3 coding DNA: TGTGCCTGGAGACGGAGCCTTTACACGCAGTATTTT.

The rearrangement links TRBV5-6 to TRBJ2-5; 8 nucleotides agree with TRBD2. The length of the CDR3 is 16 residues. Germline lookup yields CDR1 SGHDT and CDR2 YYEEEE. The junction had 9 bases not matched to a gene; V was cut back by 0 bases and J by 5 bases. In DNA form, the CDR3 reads TGTGCCAGCAGCTTGGGCGAGCGGGAGTGGTGGGAGACCCAGTACTTC. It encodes CASSLGEREWWETQYF.

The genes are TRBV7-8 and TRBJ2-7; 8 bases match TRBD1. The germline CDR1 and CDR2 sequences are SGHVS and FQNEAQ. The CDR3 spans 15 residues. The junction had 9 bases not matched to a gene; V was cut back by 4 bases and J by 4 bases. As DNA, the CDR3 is TGTGCCAGCAGCTATAAGGACAGGGTTATATACGAGCAGTACTTC. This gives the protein CASSYKDRVIYEQYF.

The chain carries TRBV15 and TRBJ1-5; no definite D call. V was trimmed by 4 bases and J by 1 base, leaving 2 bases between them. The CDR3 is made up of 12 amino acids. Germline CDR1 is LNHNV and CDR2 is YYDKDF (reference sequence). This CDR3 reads CATSKSNQPQHF. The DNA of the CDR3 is TGTGCCACCAGCAAGAGCAATCAGCCCCAGCATTTT. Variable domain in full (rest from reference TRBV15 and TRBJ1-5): DAMVIQNPRYQVTQFGKPVTLSCSQTLNHNVMYWYQQKSSQAPKLLFHYYDKDFNNEADTPDNFQSRRPNTSFCFLDIRSPGLGDTAMYLCATSKSNQPQHFGDGTRLSIL.

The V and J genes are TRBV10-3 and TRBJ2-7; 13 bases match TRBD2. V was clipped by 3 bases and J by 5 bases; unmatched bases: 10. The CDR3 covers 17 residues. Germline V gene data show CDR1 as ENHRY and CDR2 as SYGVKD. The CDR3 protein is CAISDSGLAGVENEQYF. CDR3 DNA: TGTGCCATCAGTGACTCTGGACTAGCGGGAGTTGAGAACGAGCAGTACTTC.

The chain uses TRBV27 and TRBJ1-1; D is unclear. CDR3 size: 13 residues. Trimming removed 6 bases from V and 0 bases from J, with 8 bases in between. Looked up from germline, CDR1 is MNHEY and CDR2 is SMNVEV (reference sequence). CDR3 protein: CASSSRLNTEAFF. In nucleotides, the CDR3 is TGTGCCAGCAGCTCCAGGTTGAACACTGAAGCTTTCTTT.